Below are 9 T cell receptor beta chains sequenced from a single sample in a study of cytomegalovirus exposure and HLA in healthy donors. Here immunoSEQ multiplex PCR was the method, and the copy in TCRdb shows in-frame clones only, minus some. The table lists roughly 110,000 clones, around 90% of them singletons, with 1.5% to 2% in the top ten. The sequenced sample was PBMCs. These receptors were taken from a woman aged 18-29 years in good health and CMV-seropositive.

CDR3 bases: TGTGCCAGCAGCCCCCGGCTGACAGGCCCCTCTAACTATGGCTACACCTTC. Amino acid sequence: CASSPRLTGPSNYGYTF. The chain links TRBV7-9 to TRBJ1-2; D possibly corresponds to TRBD1 (6 bases). There are 17 residues in the CDR3. The germline CDR1 and CDR2 sequences are SEHNR and FQNEAQ (reference sequence). Trimming shortened V by 5 bases and J by 0 bases, and 19 bases separated the two germline ends.

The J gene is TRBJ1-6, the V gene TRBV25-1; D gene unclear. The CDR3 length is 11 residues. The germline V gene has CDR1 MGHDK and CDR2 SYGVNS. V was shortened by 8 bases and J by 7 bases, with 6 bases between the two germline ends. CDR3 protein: CASRGNSPLHF. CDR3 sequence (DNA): TGTGCCAGCCGAGGGAATTCACCCCTCCACTTT.

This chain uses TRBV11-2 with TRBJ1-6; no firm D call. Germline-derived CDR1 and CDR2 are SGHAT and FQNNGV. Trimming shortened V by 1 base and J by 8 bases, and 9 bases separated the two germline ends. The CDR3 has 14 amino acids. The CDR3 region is CASSLGVGHSPLHF. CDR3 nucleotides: TGTGCCAGCAGCTTAGGTGTGGGCCATTCACCCCTCCACTTT.

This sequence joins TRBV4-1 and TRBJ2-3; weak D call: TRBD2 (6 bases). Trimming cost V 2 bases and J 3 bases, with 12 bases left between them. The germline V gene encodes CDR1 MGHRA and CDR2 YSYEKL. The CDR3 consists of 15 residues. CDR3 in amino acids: CASSQSTGGTDTQYF. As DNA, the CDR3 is TGCGCCAGCAGCCAATCAACCGGGGGTACAGATACGCAGTATTTT.

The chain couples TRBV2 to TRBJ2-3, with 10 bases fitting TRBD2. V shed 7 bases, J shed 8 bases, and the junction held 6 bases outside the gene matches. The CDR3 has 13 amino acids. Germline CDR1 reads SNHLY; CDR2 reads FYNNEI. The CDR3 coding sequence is TGTGCCAGCAAGAGCGGGGGGGAGGGTACGCAGTATTTT. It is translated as CASKSGGEGTQYF.

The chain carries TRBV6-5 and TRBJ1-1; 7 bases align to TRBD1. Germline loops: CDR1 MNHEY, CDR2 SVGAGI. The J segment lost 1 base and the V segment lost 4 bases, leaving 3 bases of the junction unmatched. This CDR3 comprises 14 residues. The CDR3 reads CASSLQGRNTEAFF. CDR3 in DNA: TGTGCCAGCAGTTTACAGGGGAGGAACACTGAAGCTTTCTTT.

The CDR3 DNA sequence: TGTGCCATCAGTGACGAGGGAGGGGGCACTGAAGCTTTCTTT. Translated: CAISDEGGGTEAFF. The V and J genes are TRBV10-3 and TRBJ1-1; D is perhaps TRBD1 (6 bases). The germline gives CDR1 ENHRY, CDR2 SYGVKD. The CDR3 extends over 14 amino acids. The V end lost 3 bases, the J end lost 4 bases, and 12 bases lay between the germline ends.

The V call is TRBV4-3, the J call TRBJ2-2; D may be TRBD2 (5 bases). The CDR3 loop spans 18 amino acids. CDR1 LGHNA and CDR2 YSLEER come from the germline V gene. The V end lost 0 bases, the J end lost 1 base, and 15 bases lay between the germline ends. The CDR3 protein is CASSQEMTGKVNTGELFF. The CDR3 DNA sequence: TGCGCCAGCAGCCAAGAAATGACGGGGAAAGTGAACACCGGGGAGCTGTTTTTT.

CDR3 protein: CASTLGGGGTEAFF. Here the CDR3 DNA reads TGTGCCAGCACCCTGGGGGGGGGAGGAACTGAAGCTTTCTTT. The V and J genes are TRBV28 and TRBJ1-1, with a possible D match to TRBD1 (5 bases). Per germline, CDR1 MDHEN and CDR2 SYDVKM. Deletions cut 7 bases from V and 5 bases from J, with 17 bases between. This CDR3 contains 14 residues. Supplemented by reference TRBV28 and TRBJ1-1, the full variable domain reads DVKVTQSSRYLVKRTGEKVFLECVQDMDHENMFWYRQDPGLGLRLIYFSYDVKMKEKGDIPEGYSVSREKKERFSLILESASTNQTSMYLCASTLGGGGTEAFFGQGTRLTVV.